This T cell receptor (beta chain) came from a study of blood T cell repertoires in COVID-19. TCRdb keeps only in-frame clones here, not all; method: immunoSEQ multiplex PCR. The repertoire holds about 180,000 clones, with around 80% as singletons. The V and J ends lost 7 bases and 3 bases, in that order; junction bases with no gene match: 7. CDR1 is SNHLY and CDR2 is FYNNEI in the germline V gene. The CDR3 runs 15 residues. The sequenced sample consisted of PBMCs or T cells enriched from blood (not recorded which). This TCR derives from a man aged 55-75 years who had been exposed to COVID-19. The chain recombines TRBV2 with TRBJ2-1, with 9 bases matching TRBD1. CDR3: CASNRGTGFYNEQFF. The CDR3 DNA reads as TGTGCCAGCAACCGCGGGACAGGGTTCTACAATGAGCAGTTCTTC. Based on the CDR3 plus reference TRBV2 and TRBJ2-1, the full variable domain is EPEVTQTPSHQVTQMGQEVILRCVPISNHLYFYWYRQILGQKVEFLVSFYNNEISEKSEIFDDQFSVERPDGSNFTLKIRSTKLEDSAMYFCASNRGTGFYNEQFFGPGTRLTVL.